Following are 22 T cell receptor beta chains from one sample sequenced in a study of shared clonotypes between healthy human individuals. Here immunoSEQ multiplex PCR was the method, and the copy in TCRdb shows in-frame clones only, minus some. The profile shows roughly 2.1 million clones, about 93% of them singletons. Naive CD8 cells, CD45RO-negative and positively selected for CCR7, excluded terminally differentiated effector memory CD45RA+ cells. Sequencing input: naive CD8+ T cells from PBMCs. These TCRs come from a man aged 18 to 30 in good health. Some clones in this sample may be carry-over from other donors' samples.

The chain is built from TRBV7-9 and TRBJ1-4; TRBD1 matches 7 bases. Germline V gene sequence: CDR1 SEHNR, CDR2 FQNEAQ (reference sequence). V lost 4 bases and J lost 6; bases outside the gene matches: 8. This CDR3 has 15 residues. CDR3 loop: CASSSTGRSDEKLFF. The CDR3 region has the DNA TGTGCCAGCAGCTCGACAGGGCGGAGTGATGAAAAACTGTTTTTT.

The rearrangement joins TRBV30 to TRBJ1-3, with D possibly TRBD1 on 6 matching bases. V dropped 5 bases and J dropped 8 bases, with 16 bases sitting between them. The CDR3 has 13 residues. Germline V CDR1 and CDR2: GTSNPN, SVGIG (reference sequence). In DNA form, the CDR3 reads TGTGCCTGGGGTTTCGGAGGGGGAGACACCATATATTTT. Translated: CAWGFGGGDTIYF.

The chain has TRBV3-2 and TRBJ2-7. TRBV3-2 is shown as a pseudogene. There are 9 residues in the CDR3. The DNA for the CDR3 is TGTGCCAGCAGCCGAACACTGGAAGTC. Encoded protein: CASSRTLEV.

The genes are TRBV9 and TRBJ2-6, with 9 bases aligning to TRBD2. This CDR3 region has 18 residues. CDR1 SGDLS and CDR2 YYNGEE come from the germline V gene. Germline trimming cut 0 bases from V and 0 bases from J; bases unmatched to any gene: 4. CDR3: CASSVGVSGGSGANVLTF. CDR3 nucleotides: TGTGCCAGCAGCGTAGGGGTTAGCGGGGGCTCTGGGGCCAACGTCCTGACTTTC.

This chain joins TRBV7-9 and TRBJ2-7, with a weak D call TRBD1 (6 bases). Germline V lookup: CDR1 SEHNR, CDR2 FQNEAQ (reference sequence). The V end was cut by 5 bases, the J end by 3 bases, with 23 bases between. CDR3 length: 17 residues. The CDR3 coding sequence is TGTGCCAGCAGCAAGACAGGTGGGGAACATCCTCGCTACGAGCAGTACTTC. Residues: CASSKTGGEHPRYEQYF.

This clone was recorded only once. Other DNA sequences in this sample translate to the same CDR3. This chain uses TRBV6-5 with TRBJ2-2, with D possibly TRBD1 on 5 matching bases. Germline CDR1 is MNHEY and CDR2 is SVGAGI. The CDR3 runs to 13 residues. Trimming stripped 0 bases from V and 8 bases from J, with 7 bases between. DNA of the CDR3: TGTGCCAGCAGTTACTCCAGGACAGGGGAGCTGTTTTTT. It specifies CASSYSRTGELFF.

V and J are TRBV4-1 and TRBJ1-2; a weak D match, TRBD1 (6 bases). The germline gives CDR1 MGHRA, CDR2 YSYEKL. The CDR3 contains 14 residues. With 2 bases removed from V and 8 bases from J, the gap between germline ends came to 15 bases. CDR3 sequence reads: CASSQRDPGVGYTF. The CDR3 region has the DNA TGCGCCAGCAGCCAACGTGACCCAGGGGTCGGCTACACCTTC.

Comment on this clone: The identical CDR3 is also encoded by other nucleotide sequences in the sample. CDR3 sequence (DNA): TGCGCCAGCAGCTTGGGGGGATCTGGCTACACCTTC. As protein: CASSLGGSGYTF. V gene TRBV5-1 combines with J gene TRBJ1-2; D unresolved. Germline CDR1 and CDR2: SGHRS and YFSETQ. Trimming pared 0 bases from V and 7 bases from J, leaving 7 bases between. This CDR3 spans 12 amino acids. Using reference TRBV5-1 and TRBJ1-2 for the parts outside the CDR3, the full variable domain is KAGVTQTPRYLIKTRGQQVTLSCSPISGHRSVSWYQQTPGQGLQFLFEYFSETQRNKGNFPGRFSGRQFSNSRSEMNVSTLELGDSALYLCASSLGGSGYTFGSGTRLTVV.

The chain links TRBV7-6 to TRBJ1-4, with 7 bases matching TRBD1. CDR1 SGHVS and CDR2 FNYEAQ come from the germline V gene. V gave up 2 bases and J gave up 8 bases; unmatched junction bases: 11. CDR3 length equals 16 residues. The CDR3 loop is CASSLTGEGEREKLFF. As DNA, the CDR3 is TGTGCCAGCAGCTTAACAGGGGAGGGGGAGAGAGAAAAACTGTTTTTT.

This chain uses TRBV29-1 with TRBJ1-1, with D unresolved. With 4 bases removed from V and 1 base from J, the gap between germline ends came to 10 bases. The germline gives CDR1 SQVTM, CDR2 ANQGSEA. This CDR3 comprises 13 residues. CDR3 DNA: TGCAGCGTTGTACCCGCGTGGAACACTGAAGCTTTCTTT. Translated, it gives CSVVPAWNTEAFF.

J is TRBJ2-7 and V is TRBV15, with 7 bases fitting TRBD2. Per the germline V gene, CDR1 is LNHNV and CDR2 is YYDKDF (reference sequence). This CDR3 has 16 residues. Trimming removed 5 bases from V and 3 bases from J; junction bases left unmatched: 13. The CDR3 bases are TGTGCCACCAGCCCGAGGGAAGCGGGACTGATCTACGAGCAGTACTTC. Translated, it gives CATSPREAGLIYEQYF.

The V call is TRBV10-2, the J call TRBJ2-7, with D uncertain. Trimming took 0 bases from V and 9 from J, leaving 9 bases between them. Germline V CDR1 and CDR2: WSHSY, SAAADI. This CDR3 is 12 amino acids long. The CDR3 bases are TGCGCCAGCAGTGAGTCTGGGTTGGGGCAGTACTTC. Its translation is CASSESGLGQYF.

The gene calls are TRBV7-6 and TRBJ2-1, with 11 bases that match TRBD2. CDR3 length equals 16 residues. From germline, CDR1 is SGHVS and CDR2 FNYEAQ. Losses at the gene ends were 5 bases for V and 6 bases for J; bases not matched to a gene: 9. The CDR3 reads CASSTLAGGTANEQFF. CDR3 in DNA: TGTGCCAGCAGCACTCTAGCGGGAGGTACGGCCAATGAGCAGTTCTTC.

This clone turned up a few times. The V and J genes are TRBV19 and TRBJ2-6; 10 bases line up with TRBD1. This CDR3 has 17 amino acids. In germline, CDR1 is LNHDA, CDR2 SQIVND (reference sequence). With 5 bases clipped from V and 4 bases from J, the junction kept 8 bases outside the gene matches. The CDR3 here is CASSPTGGAEGANVLTF. DNA of the CDR3: TGTGCCAGTAGTCCGACAGGGGGCGCGGAAGGGGCCAACGTCCTGACTTTC. Full variable domain (outside the CDR3, taken from reference TRBV19 and TRBJ2-6): DGGITQSPKYLFRKEGQNVTLSCEQNLNHDAMYWYRQDPGQGLRLIYYSQIVNDFQKGDIAEGYSVSREKKESFPLTVTSAQKNPTAFYLCASSPTGGAEGANVLTFGAGSRLTVL.

The chain has TRBV15 and TRBJ2-3; 9 bases align to TRBD2. This CDR3 region has 17 residues. V shed 1 base, J shed 0 bases, and the junction held 5 bases outside the gene matches. Germline assignment: CDR1 LNHNV and CDR2 YYDKDF (reference sequence). The CDR3 sequence is CATSRAGLARSTDTQYF. The CDR3 coding sequence is TGTGCCACCAGCAGAGCGGGACTAGCACGAAGCACAGATACGCAGTATTTT.

The rearrangement uses TRBV10-3 and TRBJ1-4, with D tentatively TRBD1 (5 bases). V was clipped by 2 bases and J by 3 bases, with 7 bases between them. The length of the CDR3 is 14 residues. The germline CDR1 and CDR2 sequences are ENHRY and SYGVKD. CDR3 bases: TGTGCCATCAGTGAGGCAGGGTCTAATGAAAAACTGTTTTTT. It translates to CAISEAGSNEKLFF.

The chain joins TRBV27 to TRBJ2-7, with D perhaps TRBD1 or TRBD2 (5 bases each). In germline, CDR1 is MNHEY, CDR2 SMNVEV (reference sequence). Between the trimmed V and J ends, which lost 2 bases and 7 bases, there was a span of 18 bases. The length of the CDR3 is 15 residues. The CDR3 sequence: CASSLTQGVSGEQYF. DNA for the CDR3: TGTGCCAGCAGTTTAACCCAGGGCGTCTCGGGGGAGCAGTACTTC.

The CDR3 DNA sequence: TGTGCCAGCAGTGAATGGGGCAGCCCTAACTATGGCTACACCTTC. It specifies CASSEWGSPNYGYTF. The genes are TRBV25-1 and TRBJ1-2; D perhaps matches TRBD1 (5 bases). Germline V gene sequence: CDR1 MGHDK, CDR2 SYGVNS. Between the trimmed V and J ends, which lost 1 base and 0 bases, there was a span of 9 bases. There are 15 residues in the CDR3.

V is TRBV5-1 and J is TRBJ2-1, with 10 bases aligning to TRBD2. The germline gives CDR1 SGHRS, CDR2 YFSETQ. This CDR3 is 19 amino acids long. The J segment lost 3 bases and the V segment lost 4 bases, leaving 16 bases of the junction unmatched. CDR3 loop: CASSPGGTSATPYYNEQFF. In nucleotides, the CDR3 is TGCGCCAGCAGCCCCGGAGGGACTAGCGCAACTCCCTACTACAATGAGCAGTTCTTC.

As concerns this clone: Other nucleotide sequences in the sample specify the same CDR3. The chain combines TRBV9 with TRBJ2-7; D might be TRBD1 (6 bases). The CDR3 spans 15 residues. Germline V CDR1 and CDR2: SGDLS, YYNGEE. The ends were cut back, 0 bases at V and 2 bases at J, with 12 bases in the middle. In DNA, the CDR3 is TGTGCCAGCAGCGTAGGGGCAGGGGCAGCCTACGAGCAGTACTTC. Translated, it gives CASSVGAGAAYEQYF.

The CDR3 sequence is CASREGTSGSYNEQFF. CDR3 bases: TGTGCCAGCAGGGAGGGGACTAGCGGCTCCTACAATGAGCAGTTCTTC. The V and J genes are TRBV27 and TRBJ2-1, with TRBD2 matching over 11 bases. From germline, CDR1 is MNHEY and CDR2 SMNVEV (reference sequence). The CDR3 spans 16 residues. V was pared by 6 bases and J by 0 bases, with 4 bases of the junction left unmatched.

The V and J genes are TRBV4-1 and TRBJ2-7; 7 bases agree with TRBD2. The J segment lost 5 bases and the V segment lost 4 bases, leaving 11 bases of the junction unmatched. From germline, CDR1 is MGHRA and CDR2 YSYEKL. The length of the CDR3 is 15 residues. The DNA for the CDR3 is TGCGCCAGCAGCCCGGGCGGCGGGAGTATCCACGAGCAGTACTTC. This gives the protein CASSPGGGSIHEQYF.